This T cell receptor beta chain was documented in a study of T cells in localized non-small cell lung cancer. Study-level results: Without multi-region sequencing, intratumor heterogeneity could not be excluded. There was an association of higher blood T cell density with longer overall survival. Turning up in adjacent lung were a median roughly 59 of the top 100 tumor clones.

Data came from immunoSEQ multiplex PCR; TCRdb stores just in-frame clones and leaves some out. The repertoire holds 35,000 to 45,000 clones, with about nine tenths as singletons. The germline V gene encodes CDR1 MNHEY and CDR2 SMNVEV (reference sequence). After removal of 2 bases from V and 4 bases from J, the junction contained 4 bases not matched to a gene. The CDR3 sequence is 14 residues long. Remarks on this clone: Its antigen is currently unknown.

This receptor was identified in a female donor older than 55 with stage I squamous cell lung carcinoma. The sample consisted of peripheral blood, taken before any cancer treatment. The chain couples TRBV27 to TRBJ2-5, with 7 nucleotides matching TRBD1. The CDR3 loop is CASSLGDSRETQYF. The DNA of the CDR3 is TGTGCCAGCAGTTTAGGGGACAGCCGAGAGACCCAGTACTTC.